Listed below are T cell receptor beta chains from one sample, sequenced in a study of OX40 agonist ivuxolimab in advanced cancers. Using immunoSEQ multiplex PCR, the repertoire was profiled, and TCRdb retains in-frame clones only, with some absent. The table lists some 61,000 clones, about nine tenths of them singletons. The source was CD4+ or CD8+ T cells sorted from blood, collected in a trial of the OX40 agonist ivuxolimab. Receptor source: an adult with an advanced solid tumor such as melanoma, head and neck, liver or kidney cancer. The CDR3 runs from the conserved cysteine through the conserved F or W.

v_gene,CDR3aa
TRBV27,CASGIEGHWSNEKLFF
TRBV6-6,CASSYARETSNYGYTF
TRBV7-3,CASSVNNEQFF
TRBV2,CASSEGQANIQYF
TRBV2,CASSELQGTVSGYTF
TRBV6-1,CASSPRDGRDTEAFF
TRBV19,CASRLDGRAVAYNEQFF
TRBV4-3,CASSQGRTAAYEQYF
TRBV19,CASSASSGFTANEQFF
TRBV2,CASSEARGGEQYF
TRBV2,CASSPTLGGTDTQYF
TRBV1,CTSSQPTSGRLYEQYF
TRBV5-4,CASSPGPPTGHEQFF
TRBV2,CASSESQAVSYNEQFF
TRBV6-5,CASTGSKTGELFF
TRBV9,CASSFRQGGTDTQYF
TRBV7-2,CASSLARGQETQYF
TRBV6-1,CASSEARGFRYGYTF
TRBV7-2,CASSPRTFWQPSTDTQYF
TRBV2,CASSEAGVNGETQYF
TRBV18,CASSPSTGSYNEQFF
TRBV27,CASTTHSSYNEQFF